This TCR beta chain was recorded in a study of beta chain features in type 1 diabetes. Study-wide findings and caveats: There was a moderate but significant shortening of TCRB CDR3s in all four CD4+ subsets of Type 1 diabetes patients. The VDJ junctions of type 1 diabetes patients carried fewer insertions and more deletions.

Concerning this clone itself: The antigen remains undetermined.

The length of the CDR3 is 19 residues. In germline, CDR1 is LNHDA, CDR2 SQIVND (reference sequence). The ends lost 4 bases at V and 3 bases at J; junction bases unmatched: 15. Of the isolated RNA, all was reverse transcribed, and so the sequenced material was expressed TCRB transcripts. The method was immunoSEQ multiplex PCR; TCRdb's version includes in-frame clones alone and lacks a portion of them. The sample lists under 25,000 clones, about 57% seen once, with under 0.45% in the top ten. The rearrangement joins TRBV19 to TRBJ1-5; 10 positions match TRBD1. The sequencing input was stem cell memory CD4+ T cells from blood. This TCR derives from a man aged 18-30 years with type 1 diabetes. This CDR3 is CASSTPGTGVRGPNQPQHF. CDR3 sequence (DNA): TGTGCCAGTAGTACGCCCGGGACAGGGGTCAGAGGCCCCAATCAGCCCCAGCATTTT.